The entry below describes one T cell receptor (beta chain). TCRdb keeps only in-frame clones here, not all; method: immunoSEQ multiplex PCR. In the table there are approximately 460,000 clones, roughly 87% of which are singletons. The data originate from a study of blood T cell repertoires in COVID-19. Study-level background: The United States, Italy and Spain provided the acute and convalescent COVID-19 samples. T cells, B-cell-depleted T cells, or PBMCs supplied cDNA or gDNA.

CDR1 is SGHRS, CDR2 YFSETQ, per germline. This CDR3 is 11 amino acids long. Trimming took 10 bases from V and 5 from J, leaving 7 bases between them. The specimen was peripheral blood. The sequence derives from a man aged 18 to 29 with COVID-19, enrolled during active disease. This chain joins TRBV5-1 and TRBJ1-6; no reliable D call. CDR3 loop: CARVNNSPLHF. The CDR3 bases are TGCGCCCGCGTAAATAATTCACCCCTCCACTTT.